The source of this TCR beta chain is a study of OX40 agonist ivuxolimab in advanced cancers. The wider study: Subjects had a mean age of about 65 years, with a range of about 23 to 79; around 80% were male. Overall study findings and caveats: Among the lowest levels of clonal expansion were found in partial responders at 0.1-3.0 mg/kg. On average, a greater number of expanded clones characterised CD8+ T cells relative to CD4+.

A note on this clone: What it binds is not known.

This CDR3 has 15 amino acids. V was trimmed by 5 bases and J by 6 bases, leaving 14 bases between them. Germline V CDR1 and CDR2: SGHTA, FQGTGA. Individuals having autoimmune disease history or systemic immunosuppression were not enrolled. Some clones are missing from TCRdb's copy, which holds only in-frame ones; the method was immunoSEQ multiplex PCR. The sample shows about 72,000 clones, around nine tenths of them seen only once. The rearrangement joins TRBV7-3 to TRBJ1-6; D gene unclear. The sequence came from an adult with an advanced solid tumor such as melanoma, head and neck, liver or kidney cancer. Specimen: CD4+ or CD8+ T cells sorted from blood, collected in a trial of the OX40 agonist ivuxolimab. CDR3 region: CASSPTAGPNSPLHF. The DNA of the CDR3 is TGTGCCAGCAGCCCCACCGCTGGACCTAATTCACCCCTCCACTTT.